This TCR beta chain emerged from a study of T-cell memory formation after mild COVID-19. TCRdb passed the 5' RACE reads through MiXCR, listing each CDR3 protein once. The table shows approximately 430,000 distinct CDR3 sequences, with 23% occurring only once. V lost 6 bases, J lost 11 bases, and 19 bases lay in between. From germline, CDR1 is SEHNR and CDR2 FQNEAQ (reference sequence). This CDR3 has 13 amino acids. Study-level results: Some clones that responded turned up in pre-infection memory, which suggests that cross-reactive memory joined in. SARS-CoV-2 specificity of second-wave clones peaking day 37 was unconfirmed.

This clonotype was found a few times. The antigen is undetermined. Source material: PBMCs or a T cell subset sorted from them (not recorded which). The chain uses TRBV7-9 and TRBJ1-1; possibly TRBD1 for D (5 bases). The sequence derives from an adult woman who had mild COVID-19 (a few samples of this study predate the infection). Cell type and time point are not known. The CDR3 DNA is TGTGCCAGCAGTTTCCACGACAGATTTGACGCTTTCTTT. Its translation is CASSFHDRFDAFF.